This TCR beta chain was sequenced during a study of OX40 agonist ivuxolimab in advanced cancers. Looking at the study overall: The costimulatory receptor OX40 (CD134) was targeted by ivuxolimab, a fully human IgG2 agonistic monoclonal antibody. Intravenous ivuxolimab was administered to patients every 2 weeks at six dose levels: 0.01, 0.1, 0.3, 1.5, 3 and 10 mg/kg. Among the approximately 50 dose-escalation patients, about 20 had hepatocellular carcinoma, about 15 melanoma, 9 renal cell carcinoma and 9 head and neck cancer. A male proportion of about 79% and a mean age of around 60 years, ranging from 23 to 79, were recorded for the dose-escalation cohort. Patients were allowed to have had prior anti-PD-1, anti-PD-L1 or anti-CTLA-4 therapy, and approximately 40% of the dose-escalation patients had previously received checkpoint inhibitors. Partial responses occurred in three dose-escalation patients: two with cutaneous melanoma and one with hepatocellular carcinoma. The purpose of peripheral TCRbeta sequencing was to test whether ivuxolimab changed TCR sequence diversity and led to clonal T-cell expansion. The paper reports the monotherapy dose-escalation portion (N = 52 patients) of the phase I ivuxolimab trial.

Overall results and qualifications from the work: Low levels of normalized T-cell clonal expansion were also seen in some nonresponding patients. In the 0.1-3.0 mg/kg groups, partial responders were among the patients with the lowest normalized peripheral clonal expansion, particularly in CD8+ T cells. At doses from 0.1 to 3.0 mg/kg, clonal expansion was seen in both CD4+ and CD8+ blood T cells between baseline and week 6. On average, CD8+ T cells showed more expanded clones than CD4+ T cells after ivuxolimab. Which antigens the clonally expanded peripheral T cells were specific for was not determined.

The germline V gene (reference sequence) yields GTSNPN for CDR1 and SVGIG for CDR2. Unmatched junction bases come to 1, with V trimmed by 0 bases and J by 5 bases. The cysteine opens and the phenylalanine closes a CDR3 of 13 amino acids. Only the CDR3 region is kept as DNA, spanning 39 bases read in frame from base 1. Genomic DNA was extracted from sorted cells for sequencing of the TCRbeta CDR3 region. The immunoSEQ Assay was used for sequencing of TCRbeta CDR3 regions. The immuneACCESS repertoire file appears here via TCRdb, limited to in-frame rearrangements. These files lack a portion of the clones; in checked studies, under half of the deficit traces to unresolved V genes, and the cause of the others is not known. For this sample there are 70,000 to 95,000 clones; 80% to 90% appear just once. Of the sample, about 0.78% falls within the top ten clones. The trial excluded patients who had a history of autoimmune disease or who were on systemic immunosuppression. Peripheral blood for TCR sequencing was collected from all dose cohorts at baseline, on cycle 4 day 1, and on cycle 7 day 1. Samples were obtained from an open-label, multicenter, first-in-human phase I dose-escalation trial of ivuxolimab. Adults with locally advanced or metastatic head and neck squamous cell, hepatocellular, melanoma or renal cell carcinoma were enrolled in the trial. CD4+ and CD8+ T cells were sorted separately from peripheral blood before TCR sequencing.

To note about this clone: Its cognate antigen has yet to be identified. The input lacks base qualities; no much larger clone sits a single base away.

This specimen was CD4+ or CD8+ T cells sorted from blood, taken in a trial of the OX40 agonist ivuxolimab. The rearrangement combines TRBV30 with TRBJ1-5, with 7 bases aligning to TRBD1. The receptor was derived from an adult with an advanced solid tumor such as melanoma, head and neck, liver or kidney cancer. The nucleotide sequence is given as TGTGCCTGGAGTGTAACAGGGGATCAGCCCCAGCATTTT. This gives the protein CAWSVTGDQPQHF.